This TCR beta chain came from a study of response to subunit inactivated influenza vaccine. General study results and limits: The authors put forward the suggestion that each seasonal influenza vaccination may bring in only a limited number of new T cells.

Note on this clonotype: Its antigen is as yet unknown.

The germline V and J ends were trimmed by 1 base and 10 bases, with 10 bases remaining between them. The CDR3 loop spans 13 amino acids. The germline V gene has CDR1 LGHDT and CDR2 YNNKEL (reference sequence). TCRdb analysed the RT-PCR reads with MiXCR anew, one entry per CDR3 protein. The sample records roughly 700,000 distinct CDR3 sequences, over 11% being singletons. The origin of this receptor is a man aged 50-59 years who received an inactivated influenza vaccine. This rearrangement joins TRBV3-1 to TRBJ1-4; D ambiguous. This specimen was PBMCs from blood, taken 14 to 15 days before vaccination. The CDR3 DNA follows: TGTGCCAGCAGCCAAGGAGCCGGAGGAAAACTGTTTTTT. It translates to CASSQGAGGKLFF.